This T cell receptor (beta chain) was documented in a study of T cell changes during pregnancy in multiple sclerosis. Some clones are missing from TCRdb's copy, which holds only in-frame ones; the method was immunoSEQ multiplex PCR. The table has around 40,000 clones, approximately 92% seen once. After removal of 4 bases from V and 6 bases from J, the junction contained 11 bases not matched to a gene. The CDR3 loop spans 16 amino acids. From germline, CDR1 is SGHNT and CDR2 YYREEE (reference sequence). The sequence came from a female donor with multiple sclerosis, enrolled in a pregnancy study. Here the sequenced sample was CD4+ T cells from peripheral blood mononuclear cells, taken in the first trimester of pregnancy. This chain links TRBV5-4 with TRBJ2-3; 10 bases map to TRBD2. CDR3 residues: CASSRTGTSVLDTQYF. The DNA of the CDR3 is TGTGCCAGCAGCCGAACCGGGACTAGCGTCCTGGATACGCAGTATTTT.